These 11 T cell receptor beta chains were all obtained from the same sample, sequenced in a study of blood T cells in healthy people across ages. A second PCR, run for about 6 to 12 cycles, used a sample-barcoded 5' primer plus a J-beta primer mix. One entry per CDR3 protein, called by TCRdb with MiXCR from the 5' RACE reads. Of roughly 1,300,000 distinct CDR3 sequences listed, 45% to 70% are singletons. Material for sequencing was blood. Receptor source: a man younger than 35 in good health.

The chain is built from TRBV9 and TRBJ1-6; no reliable D call. This CDR3 is built from 16 residues. Looked up from germline, CDR1 is SGDLS and CDR2 is YYNGEE. V was trimmed by 7 bases and J by 0 bases, leaving 14 bases between them. The CDR3 sequence: CASGERPGSYNSPLHF. In DNA form, the CDR3 reads TGTGCCAGCGGCGAAAGACCCGGCTCCTATAATTCACCCCTCCACTTT.

The V call is TRBV7-2, the J call TRBJ2-7, with 8 positions matching TRBD1. The DNA matches TRBJ2-5 better at its end, which makes the J call doubtful. This CDR3 is built from 17 residues. In germline, CDR1 is SGHTA, CDR2 FQGNSA. The CDR3 here is CASSLGMTGVSGETQYF. The DNA of the CDR3 is TGTGCCAGCAGCTTAGGGATGACAGGGGTTTCGGGAGAGACCCAGTACTTC.

The chain links TRBV20-1 to TRBJ1-5, with a weak D call TRBD1 (6 bases). CDR3 length: 14 amino acids. Trimming removed 4 bases at V and 0 bases at J, with 10 bases between. Germline assignment: CDR1 DFQATT and CDR2 SNEGSKA (reference sequence). The CDR3 sequence: CSATTGYSNQPQHF. Here the CDR3 DNA reads TGCAGTGCTACGACAGGTTATAGCAATCAGCCCCAGCATTTT.

The chain has TRBV5-1 and TRBJ2-7; D gene uncertain. Germline V gene data show CDR1 as SGHRS and CDR2 as YFSETQ. Trimming pared 0 bases from V and 5 bases from J, leaving 9 bases between. The CDR3 sequence is 13 residues long. The CDR3, as DNA: TGCGCCAGCAGCTTGGCCAATGAAAACGAGCAGTACTTC. This codes for CASSLANENEQYF.

The V gene is TRBV6-1, the J gene TRBJ1-5, with D maybe TRBD1 (5 bases). V was trimmed by 4 bases and J by 4 bases, leaving 14 bases between them. Germline lookup yields CDR1 MNHNS and CDR2 SASEGT. The CDR3 extends over 15 amino acids. CDR3 in amino acids: CASSGPTEKNQPQHF. The CDR3 DNA follows: TGTGCCAGCAGTGGTCCGACAGAGAAAAATCAGCCCCAGCATTTT.

This clonotype came up once. This chain joins TRBV25-1 and TRBJ2-2, with 11 nucleotides matching TRBD2. CDR1 and CDR2 from the germline V gene are MGHDK and SYGVNS. This CDR3 comprises 16 residues. V trimming: 4 bases; J trimming: 5 bases; junction bases outside the gene matches: 6. CDR3 coding DNA: TGTGCCAGCAGTGCACTAGCGGGAGCAATTACCGGGGAGCTGTTTTTT. Translation: CASSALAGAITGELFF.

The V and J genes are TRBV27 and TRBJ2-7; either TRBD1 or TRBD2 may supply D (5 bases each). V lost 1 base and J lost 0, with 10 bases in between. The CDR3 covers 15 residues. Germline values: CDR1 MNHEY, CDR2 SMNVEV (reference sequence). CDR3: CASSLWAGSSYEQYF. CDR3 nucleotides: TGTGCCAGCAGTTTATGGGCAGGGAGCTCCTACGAGCAGTACTTC.

V usage is TRBV6-1 and J usage is TRBJ2-1, with a possible D match to TRBD2 (7 bases). The V end lost 6 bases, the J end lost 8 bases, and 14 bases lay between the germline ends. This CDR3 comprises 13 residues. In germline, CDR1 is MNHNS, CDR2 SASEGT. CDR3 sequence (DNA): TGTGCCAGCAGGAGAACAGGGAGGGATGAGCAGTTCTTC. As protein: CASRRTGRDEQFF.

This clonotype was observed a handful of times. V usage is TRBV20-1 and J usage is TRBJ2-6; D unresolved. In germline, CDR1 is DFQATT, CDR2 SNEGSKA (reference sequence). V was cut by 0 bases and J by 0 bases, with 12 bases left in between. CDR3 length: 17 amino acids. For the CDR3, the DNA is TGCAGTGCTAGAGACCTTTCTGAGCACTCTGGGGCCAACGTCCTGACTTTC. The encoded protein is CSARDLSEHSGANVLTF.

Details on this clonotype: One end of the junction does not line up with germline, which may come from a read error. V and J are TRBV4-1 and TRBJ2-5; D unresolved. There are 13 residues in the CDR3. Germline CDR1 and CDR2: MGHRA and YSYEKL. This CDR3 is CVSSQDQTQTQYF. CDR3 nucleotide sequence: TGCGTCAGCAGCCAAGATCAGACTCAGACCCAGTACTTC.

V and J are TRBV14 and TRBJ2-3, with TRBD2 matching over 8 bases. The CDR3 length is 18 residues. With 5 bases clipped from V and 3 bases from J, the junction kept 16 bases outside the gene matches. Per the germline V gene, CDR1 is SGHDN and CDR2 is FVKESK. The CDR3 bases are TGTGCCAGCAGCAAAGGGATTTTGGTAGCGGGACCAACAGATACGCAGTATTTT. Translated, it gives CASSKGILVAGPTDTQYF.